The clone carrying this TCR beta chain was observed once. Its antigen is unknown. TCRdb keeps only in-frame clones here, not all; method: immunoSEQ multiplex PCR. The sample records about 92,000 clones, under 90% being singletons. V lost 6 bases and J lost 7; bases outside the gene matches: 11. CDR3 length equals 15 residues. Germline loops: CDR1 MNHEY, CDR2 SVGEGT. These data originate in a study of T cell responses to AZD1222 COVID-19 vaccine. Findings of the study overall: Seropositive at baseline were only five or six AZD1222 recipients.

The sequence was obtained from an adult in good health. The sample in question was peripheral blood, obtained on day 0 of AZD1222 vaccination. The chain joins TRBV6-2 or TRBV6-3 to TRBJ2-1; 8 nucleotides line up with TRBD2. CDR3 region: CASSLSSGSFNEQFF. The CDR3 nucleotides read TGTGCCAGCAGCCTGAGCAGCGGGAGTTTTAATGAGCAGTTCTTC.